The entry that follows covers one T cell receptor (beta chain) sequence. This sample was included in a study of blood T cell repertoires in COVID-19. Looking at the study overall: Sample material is recorded as cDNA or gDNA derived from T cells, B-cell-depleted T cells, or PBMCs.

Per the original data handling: Nucleated cell number was recorded as an estimate derived from reference gene primer amplification. Here immunoSEQ multiplex PCR was the method, and the copy in TCRdb shows in-frame clones only, minus some. D and trimming come from the DNA, and the V and J calls and clone size come from that table. Of about 260,000 clones detected, approximately 80% appear once; the ten largest clones hold around 4%. CDR3 length: 13 residues. Unmatched junction bases numbered 5, after V lost 6 bases and J lost 7 bases. The receptor was derived from a man between 60 and 70 years old with acute or convalescent COVID-19. V and J are TRBV12-3 or TRBV12-4 and TRBJ2-1, with TRBD1 matching over 8 bases. Sequenced: peripheral blood. This CDR3 is CASRPNRGNEQFF. CDR3 sequence (DNA): TGTGCCAGCAGGCCCAACAGGGGGAATGAGCAGTTCTTC.